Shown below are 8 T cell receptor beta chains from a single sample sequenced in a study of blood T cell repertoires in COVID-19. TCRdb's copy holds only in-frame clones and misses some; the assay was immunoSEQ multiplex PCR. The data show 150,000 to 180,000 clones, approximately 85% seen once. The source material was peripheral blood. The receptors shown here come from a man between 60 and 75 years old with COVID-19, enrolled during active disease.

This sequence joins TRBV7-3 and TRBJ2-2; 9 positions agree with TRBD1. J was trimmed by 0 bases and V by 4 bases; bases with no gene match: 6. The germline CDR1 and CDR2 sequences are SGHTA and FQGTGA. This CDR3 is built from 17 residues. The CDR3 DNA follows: TGTGCCAGCAGCTCCTGGCGGACAGGGGCGAACACCGGGGAGCTGTTTTTT. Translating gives CASSSWRTGANTGELFF.

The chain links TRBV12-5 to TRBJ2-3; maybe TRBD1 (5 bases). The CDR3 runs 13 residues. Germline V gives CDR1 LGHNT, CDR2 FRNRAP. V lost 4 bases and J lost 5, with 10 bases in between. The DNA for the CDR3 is TGTGCTAGTGGTTCCGGCAGGGAAGATACGCAGTATTTT. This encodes CASGSGREDTQYF. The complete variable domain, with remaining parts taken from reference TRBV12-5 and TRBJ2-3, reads DARVTQTPRHKVTEMGQEVTMRCQPILGHNTVFWYRQTMMQGLELLAYFRNRAPLDDSGMPKDRFSAEMPDATLATLKIQPSEPRDSAVYFCASGSGREDTQYFGPGTRLTVL.

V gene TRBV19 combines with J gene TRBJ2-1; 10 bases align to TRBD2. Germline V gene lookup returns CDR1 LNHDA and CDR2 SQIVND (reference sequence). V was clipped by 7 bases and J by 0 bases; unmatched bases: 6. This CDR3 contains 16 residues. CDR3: CASNPGLASSYNEQFF. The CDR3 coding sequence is TGTGCCAGTAATCCGGGACTAGCGAGCTCCTACAATGAGCAGTTCTTC.

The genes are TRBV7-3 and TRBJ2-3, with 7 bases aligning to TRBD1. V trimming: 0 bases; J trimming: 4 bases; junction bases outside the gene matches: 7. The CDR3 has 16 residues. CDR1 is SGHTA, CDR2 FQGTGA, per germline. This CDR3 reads CASSLTRGQAPDTQYF. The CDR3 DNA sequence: TGTGCCAGCAGCTTAACCCGAGGACAGGCCCCAGATACGCAGTATTTT.

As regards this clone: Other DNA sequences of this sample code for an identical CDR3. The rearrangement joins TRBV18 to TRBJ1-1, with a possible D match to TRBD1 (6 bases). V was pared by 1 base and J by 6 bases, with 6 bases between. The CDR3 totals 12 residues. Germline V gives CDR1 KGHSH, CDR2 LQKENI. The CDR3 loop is CASSPQGAEAFF. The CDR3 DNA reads TGTGCCAGCTCACCACAGGGGGCTGAAGCTTTCTTT.

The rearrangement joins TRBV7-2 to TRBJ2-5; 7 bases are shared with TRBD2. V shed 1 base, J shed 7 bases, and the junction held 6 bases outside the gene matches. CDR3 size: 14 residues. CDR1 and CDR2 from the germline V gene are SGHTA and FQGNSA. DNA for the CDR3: TGTGCCAGCAGCTTAGTAACTAGCGCTCGGACCCAGTACTTC. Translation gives CASSLVTSARTQYF.

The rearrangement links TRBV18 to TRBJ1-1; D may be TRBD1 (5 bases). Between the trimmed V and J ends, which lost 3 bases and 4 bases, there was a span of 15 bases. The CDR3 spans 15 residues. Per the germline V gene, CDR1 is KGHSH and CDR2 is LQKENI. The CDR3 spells CASSPTTAWGTEAFF. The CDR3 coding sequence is TGTGCCAGCTCACCCACGACAGCGTGGGGCACTGAAGCTTTCTTT.

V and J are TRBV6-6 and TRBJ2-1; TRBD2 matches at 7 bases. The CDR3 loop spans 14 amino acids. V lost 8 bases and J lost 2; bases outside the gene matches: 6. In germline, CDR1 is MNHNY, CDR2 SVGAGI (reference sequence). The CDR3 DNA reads TGTGCCAGCGCGACTAGCAAAGCCTACAATGAGCAGTTCTTC. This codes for CASATSKAYNEQFF.